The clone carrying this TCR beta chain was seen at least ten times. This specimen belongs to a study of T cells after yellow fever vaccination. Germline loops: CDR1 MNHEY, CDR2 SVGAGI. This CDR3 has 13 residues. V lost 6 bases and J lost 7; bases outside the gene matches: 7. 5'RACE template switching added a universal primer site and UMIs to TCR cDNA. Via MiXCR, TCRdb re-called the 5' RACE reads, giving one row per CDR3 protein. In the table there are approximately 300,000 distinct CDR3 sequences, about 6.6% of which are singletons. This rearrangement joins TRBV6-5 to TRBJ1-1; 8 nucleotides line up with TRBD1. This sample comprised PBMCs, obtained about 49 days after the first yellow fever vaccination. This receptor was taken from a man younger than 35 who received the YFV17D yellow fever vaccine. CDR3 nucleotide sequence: TGTGCCAGCAGCTACAACAGGGGGAATGAAGCTTTCTTT. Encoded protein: CASSYNRGNEAFF.